This T cell receptor (beta chain) was identified in a study of neurological immune-mediated disorders. Per germline, CDR1 KGHDR and CDR2 SFDVKD. The length of the CDR3 is 15 residues. Trimming shortened V by 4 bases and J by 0 bases, and 10 bases separated the two germline ends. Time point defined: technical triplicate 2. General observations from the study: Whereas HTLV-1-associated myelopathy showed the most TCR clonal expansion, multiple sclerosis showed the least, with levels below those of healthy controls.

This clonotype has a count of ten or more. Antigen: not known. The cDNA was generated by 5'RACE with 10-nucleotide random UMIs. TCRdb ran MiXCR on the 5' RACE reads and lists one entry per CDR3 protein. Here the sample spans around 56,000 distinct CDR3 sequences, more than 20% being singletons. This chain joins TRBV24-1 and TRBJ2-3; TRBD1 or TRBD2 may be the D gene (6 bases each). This clonotype was sampled from a man aged 55 to 70 with HTLV-1-associated myelopathy (HAM/TSP). The source material was PBMCs. The CDR3 DNA is TGTGCCACCAGTGACGGAGGGACAAGCACAGATACGCAGTATTTT. As protein: CATSDGGTSTDTQYF.